One sample yielded the 14 T cell receptor beta chains listed below, sequenced in a study of T cell repertoires in cytomegalovirus infection. For these receptors, no antigen is known. Each CDR3 protein gets one entry after TCRdb re-called the reads with MiXCR. The sample contains around 25,000 distinct CDR3 sequences, about 22% of which appear only once. The material sequenced was CD8+ T cells from cultured PBMCs, taken from culture after CMV antigen stimulation. The source of these receptors is a human donor in good health (CMV status not recorded). Some clones in this sample may be carry-over from other donors' samples.

The V and J genes are TRBV6-5 and TRBJ2-3; no clear D. Germline V CDR1 and CDR2: MNHEY, SVGAGI. The CDR3 has 17 residues. V was shortened by 0 bases and J by 0 bases, with 13 bases between the two germline ends. For the CDR3, the DNA is TGTGCCAGCAGTTACTCCGCAGGTGCTTCTAGCACAGATACGCAGTATTTT. Amino acid sequence: CASSYSAGASSTDTQYF.

This clonotype was seen many times. This rearrangement joins TRBV7-9 to TRBJ2-3; 10 nucleotides line up with TRBD2. J was trimmed by 3 bases and V by 4 bases; bases with no gene match: 4. The germline V gene has CDR1 SEHNR and CDR2 FQNEAQ (reference sequence). The CDR3 has 15 amino acids. The CDR3 loop reads CASSWGLASTDTQYF. CDR3 in DNA: TGTGCCAGCAGCTGGGGACTAGCGTCGACAGATACGCAGTATTTT. Using reference TRBV7-9 and TRBJ2-3 for the parts outside the CDR3, the full variable domain is DTGVSQNPRHKITKRGQNVTFRCDPISEHNRLYWYRQTLGQGPEFLTYFQNEAQLEKSRLLSDRFSAERPKGSFSTLEIQRTEQGDSAMYLCASSWGLASTDTQYFGPGTRLTVL.

The J gene is TRBJ1-4, the V gene TRBV12-3 or TRBV12-4; no definite D call. CDR3 size: 14 residues. Trimming shortened V by 5 bases and J by 8 bases, and 15 bases separated the two germline ends. The CDR3 sequence is CASSPLVGSEKLFF. The DNA for the CDR3 is TGTGCCAGCAGTCCTCTTGTTGGCAGCGAAAAACTGTTTTTT.

The chain carries TRBV24-1 and TRBJ2-2; D possibly matches TRBD1 or TRBD2 (5 bases each). Germline CDR1 is KGHDR and CDR2 is SFDVKD. The V gene lost 5 bases and the J gene lost 0 bases, with 12 bases spanning the gap. The CDR3 length is 16 residues. As DNA, the CDR3 is TGTGCCACCAGTGCACCGGGACGGACGAACACCGGGGAGCTGTTTTTT. As protein: CATSAPGRTNTGELFF.

In this sample, this clonotype turned up many times. This chain joins TRBV7-2 and TRBJ2-3, with 7 bases that match TRBD2. CDR1 SGHTA and CDR2 FQGNSA come from the germline V gene. Trimming cost V 1 base and J 7 bases; bases outside gene matches: 14. The CDR3 totals 17 residues. CDR3 in amino acids: CASSLEGAGWGSNTQYF. The DNA of the CDR3 is TGTGCCAGCAGCTTAGAGGGAGCGGGGTGGGGATCAAATACGCAGTATTTT.

The V and J genes are TRBV10-3 and TRBJ2-2; D is undetermined. The CDR3 sequence is 12 residues long. Germline CDR1 and CDR2: ENHRY and SYGVKD. The V end lost 0 bases, the J end lost 7 bases, and 3 bases lay between the germline ends. The DNA for the CDR3 is TGTGCCATCAGTGAGTCCCGCGGGGAGCTGTTTTTT. This gives the protein CAISESRGELFF.

The CDR3 nucleotides read TGCGCCAGCAGCCAAGCGGTCAGAATCACAGATACGCAGTATTTT. Translated: CASSQAVRITDTQYF. The chain couples TRBV4-1 to TRBJ2-3; no firm D call. This CDR3 has 15 amino acids. The V end lost 1 base, the J end lost 2 bases, and 10 bases lay between the germline ends. The V gene's germline CDR1 is MGHRA and CDR2 YSYEKL.

This clonotype was seen ten or more times. The genes are TRBV7-8 and TRBJ2-7, with no clear D. V shed 5 bases and J shed 0 bases, with 11 bases lying between them. The CDR3 has 14 residues. The germline gives CDR1 SGHVS, CDR2 FQNEAQ. CDR3 bases: TGTGCCAGCAGCCCTACCCTCGTCTCCTACGAGCAGTACTTC. Amino acid sequence: CASSPTLVSYEQYF.

The J gene is TRBJ2-1, the V gene TRBV5-1; 11 nucleotides line up with TRBD2. The CDR3 is 14 residues long. Trimming cost V 6 bases and J 4 bases; bases outside gene matches: 3. Germline CDR1 is SGHRS and CDR2 is YFSETQ. The CDR3 here is CASTPSGGYNEQFF. The CDR3 bases are TGCGCCAGCACCCCTAGCGGGGGGTACAATGAGCAGTTCTTC.

This clonotype was recorded at least ten times. The rearrangement links TRBV20-1 to TRBJ2-2; 12 bases map to TRBD2. The CDR3 loop spans 17 amino acids. CDR1 is DFQATT and CDR2 is SNEGSKA in the germline V gene (reference sequence). V lost 6 bases, J lost 0 bases, and 8 bases stayed unmatched. In nucleotides, the CDR3 is TGCAGTGCGCGACGACTAGCGGGGGTCTCGAACACCGGGGAGCTGTTTTTT. This encodes CSARRLAGVSNTGELFF.

This clonotype was picked up a small number of times. V gene TRBV12-3 or TRBV12-4 combines with J gene TRBJ1-4; TRBD1 aligns across 8 bases. The CDR3 is 15 residues long. With 6 bases clipped from V and 2 bases from J, the junction kept 5 bases outside the gene matches. Here the CDR3 DNA reads TGTGCCAGCAGGCACCGGACAGGGACTAATGAAAAACTGTTTTTT. Translation gives CASRHRTGTNEKLFF.

This CDR3 reads CASSYSGPNEQFF. CDR3 coding DNA: TGTGCCAGCAGTTACTCCGGTCCGAATGAGCAGTTCTTC. The chain links TRBV6-5 to TRBJ2-1; D is uncertain. The germline gives CDR1 MNHEY, CDR2 SVGAGI. The V gene lost 0 bases and the J gene lost 7 bases, with 7 bases spanning the gap. The CDR3 sequence is 13 residues long.

This clonotype was counted many times. The genes are TRBV4-1 and TRBJ1-4; D ambiguous. The V end lost 0 bases, the J end lost 4 bases, and 12 bases lay between the germline ends. The CDR3 extends over 16 amino acids. From germline, CDR1 is MGHRA and CDR2 YSYEKL. The CDR3 loop is CASSQDLSVLNEKLFF. CDR3 coding DNA: TGCGCCAGCAGCCAAGACCTCAGTGTCCTTAATGAAAAACTGTTTTTT.

This clonotype was recorded at least ten times. The V call is TRBV7-2, the J call TRBJ2-5; no clear D gene. Germline CDR1 is SGHTA and CDR2 is FQGNSA. This CDR3 contains 11 residues. V lost 2 bases to trimming and J lost 7 bases, with 5 bases between them. CDR3 sequence (DNA): TGTGCCAGCAGCTTATTGGGGACCCAGTACTTC. Translating gives CASSLLGTQYF.